This TCR beta chain comes out of a study of T-cell reconstitution after alpha-beta-depleted transplantation in children. Preparation of the TCRbeta library used unique molecular identifiers. TCRdb passed the PCR reads through MiXCR, listing each CDR3 protein once. The sample includes 640,000 or so distinct CDR3 sequences, 15% to 20% seen only once; the top ten take about 1.1%. The length of the CDR3 is 13 residues. From germline, CDR1 is SGHVS and CDR2 FNYEAQ. The ends were cut back, 3 bases at V and 9 bases at J, with 12 bases in the middle. This sequence joins TRBV7-6 and TRBJ1-5; no firm D call. The sequence derives from a human donor who donated a stem cell graft to a child with acute myeloid leukemia. The sample was PBMCs from the stem cell graft donor, taken from the stem cell graft. The CDR3 region is CASSLAEDRPQHF. CDR3 nucleotides: TGTGCCAGCAGCTTGGCAGAGGATAGGCCCCAGCATTTT.